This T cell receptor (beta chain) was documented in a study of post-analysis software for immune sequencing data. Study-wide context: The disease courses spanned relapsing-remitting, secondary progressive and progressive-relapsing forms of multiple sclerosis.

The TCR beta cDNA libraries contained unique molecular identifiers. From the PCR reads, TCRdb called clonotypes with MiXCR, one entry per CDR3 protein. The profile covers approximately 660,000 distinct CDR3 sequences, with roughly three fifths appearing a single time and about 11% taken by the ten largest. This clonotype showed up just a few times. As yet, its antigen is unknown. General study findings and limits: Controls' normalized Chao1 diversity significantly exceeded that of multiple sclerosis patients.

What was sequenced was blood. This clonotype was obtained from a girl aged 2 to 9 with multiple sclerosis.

The CDR3 bases are TGTGCCAGCAGTCCCTCCTTAGCGAAAAGTTCCTACAATGAGCAGTTCTTC. It translates to CASSPSLAKSSYNEQFF. V is TRBV6-4 and J is TRBJ2-1; D may be TRBD2 (5 bases). The length of the CDR3 is 17 residues. CDR1 is MRHNA and CDR2 is SNTAGT in the germline V gene. The V end lost 5 bases, the J end lost 1 base, and 18 bases lay between the germline ends.